The rows below give T cell receptor beta chains drawn from one sample of a study of T cell repertoires in cytomegalovirus infection. MiXCR, run by TCRdb on the reads, gives a single entry per CDR3 protein. The table records about 400,000 distinct CDR3 sequences, about a sixth of them present only once. Sequenced: PBMCs. The receptors here all came from a human donor in good health (CMV status not recorded). Some clones in this sample may be carry-over from other donors' samples. Each CDR3 is given with its conserved first and last residue. The D gene is left open where the match is weak. Size values are once, few and many counts, or a class for expanded clones, and some rows have none.

J | D | size | length | V | CDR3 | DNA
TRBJ2-5 | TRBD1 | few | 13 | TRBV10-3 | CAITPTGEETQYF | TGTGCCATCACTCCGACAGGGGAAGAGACCCAGTACTTC
TRBJ2-7 | NA | NA | 14 | TRBV5-1 | CASSLEFGGYEQYF | TGCGCCAGCAGCTTGGAATTCGGGGGTTACGAGCAGTACTTC
TRBJ2-3 | NA | NA | 15 | TRBV12-3/TRBV12-4 | CASSYAGTLTDTQYF | TGTGCCAGCAGTTATGCCGGGACCCTAACAGATACGCAGTATTTT
TRBJ1-2 | TRBD1 | NA | 15 | TRBV20-1 | CSARERTGGPYGYTF | TGCAGTGCTAGAGAAAGGACAGGGGGTCCCTATGGCTACACCTTC
TRBJ1-2 | TRBD1 | many | 18 | TRBV11-2 | CASSLIRGPGARNYGYTF | TGTGCCAGCAGCTTGATTAGGGGGCCCGGAGCCCGTAACTATGGCTACACCTTC
TRBJ1-1 | NA | many | 15 | TRBV12-3/TRBV12-4 | CASSPGAPLGTEAFF | TGTGCCAGCAGCCCGGGAGCCCCTTTGGGGACTGAAGCTTTCTTT
TRBJ2-5 | TRBD1 | few | 14 | TRBV6-5 | CASSYGGTGETQYF | TGTGCCAGCAGTTACGGGGGGACAGGAGAGACCCAGTACTTC
TRBJ2-5 | TRBD1 | few | 13 | TRBV20-1 | CSAPGQGGETQYF | TGCAGTGCCCCTGGACAGGGAGGCGAGACCCAGTACTTC
TRBJ1-1 | NA | few | 15 | TRBV12-3/TRBV12-4 | CASTKLLRLTSEAFF | TGTGCCAGCACCAAACTTTTGAGACTAACTTCTGAAGCTTTCTTT
TRBJ2-2 | NA | NA | 15 | TRBV6-2/TRBV6-3 | CASSAEATGSGELFF | TGTGCCAGCAGTGCTGAGGCCACAGGGTCCGGGGAGCTGTTTTTT
TRBJ2-3 | TRBD2 | NA | 18 | TRBV9 | CASSVVFAGELGDDTQYF | TGTGCCAGCAGCGTAGTTTTTGCGGGAGAATTGGGAGACGATACGCAGTATTTT
TRBJ1-1 | NA | few | 12 | TRBV20-1 | CSAGRLNTEAFF | TGCAGTGCTGGCAGATTGAACACTGAAGCTTTCTTT
TRBJ2-3 | NA | many | 15 | TRBV18 | CASSPATGGTDTQYF | TGTGCCAGCTCACCAGCAACGGGAGGCACAGATACGCAGTATTTT
TRBJ2-1 | TRBD2 | NA | 13 | TRBV29-1 | CSVATSGHNEQFF | TGCAGCGTCGCTACTAGCGGCCACAATGAGCAGTTCTTC
TRBJ2-1 | NA | few | 13 | TRBV10-3 | CANRRAPLDEQFF | TGTGCCAACCGCCGGGCGCCCCTAGATGAGCAGTTCTTC
TRBJ1-3 | NA | NA | 15 | TRBV6-4 | CAPPRTRPSGNTIYF | TGTGCCCCTCCACGGACAAGACCCTCTGGAAACACCATATATTTT
TRBJ2-1 | NA | NA | 14 | TRBV7-9 | CASGNPNSYNEQFF | TGTGCCAGCGGTAACCCGAACTCCTACAATGAGCAGTTCTTC
TRBJ2-5 | TRBD2 | few | 14 | TRBV2 | CASPLADRRETQYF | TGTGCCAGCCCGCTAGCGGACCGCCGAGAGACCCAGTACTTC
TRBJ2-1 | TRBD1 | few | 13 | TRBV7-9 | CASSLLSGQGRIF | TGTGCCAGCAGCTTATTATCCGGACAGGGAAGGATTTTC
TRBJ2-2 | TRBD2 | NA | 15 | TRBV20-1 | CSASLSGGPTGELFF | TGCAGTGCTAGTTTGTCGGGGGGGCCGACCGGGGAGCTGTTTTTT
TRBJ1-1 | NA | NA | 13 | TRBV19 | CASSPVRSTEAFF | TGTGCCAGTAGTCCGGTGAGGAGCACTGAAGCTTTCTTT
TRBJ1-4 | NA | few | 16 | TRBV2 | CASSQGSLATNEKLFF | TGTGCCAGCAGTCAAGGGAGCCTCGCAACTAATGAAAAACTGTTTTTT
TRBJ2-7 | NA | NA | 12 | TRBV2 | CASRSMAYEQYF | TGTGCCAGCAGGTCCATGGCCTACGAGCAGTACTTC
TRBJ2-3 | NA | NA | 13 | TRBV7-6 | CASSFEPTDTQYF | TGTGCCAGCAGTTTTGAACCCACAGATACGCAGTATTTT
TRBJ2-1 | NA | many | 14 | TRBV2 | CASSARVGIHEQFF | TGTGCCAGCAGTGCCAGGGTCGGGATCCATGAGCAGTTCTTC
TRBJ2-7 | TRBD2 | many | 15 | TRBV11-2 | CASSLDGLAGGEQYF | TGTGCCAGCAGCTTAGATGGCCTAGCGGGAGGGGAGCAGTACTTC
TRBJ2-7 | TRBD2 | NA | 16 | TRBV7-9 | CASSPLGGREGYEQYF | TGTGCCAGCAGCCCGTTAGGAGGCAGGGAGGGCTACGAGCAGTACTTC
TRBJ1-4 | NA | NA | 14 | TRBV7-9 | CASSSAGTNEKLFF | TGTGCCAGCAGCTCCGCGGGAACTAATGAAAAACTGTTTTTT
TRBJ2-3 | NA | NA | 18 | TRBV20-1 | CSARDGGGASPSTDTQYF | TGCAGTGCTAGAGATGGGGGGGGGGCCTCCCCTAGCACAGATACGCAGTATTTT
TRBJ2-4 | NA | NA | 16 | TRBV12-3/TRBV12-4 | CASSHWAMGAKNIQYF | TGTGCCAGCAGTCACTGGGCGATGGGGGCCAAAAACATTCAGTACTTC
TRBJ2-2 | NA | NA | 14 | TRBV11-2 | CASSLGHSSGELFF | TGTGCCAGCAGCTTGGGACACTCCTCTGGGGAGCTGTTTTTT
TRBJ1-2 | NA | NA | 14 | TRBV6-2/TRBV6-3 | CASSGTRPSYGYTF | TGTGCCAGCAGCGGTACACGTCCATCCTATGGCTACACCTTC
TRBJ2-5 | NA | few | 14 | TRBV6-1 | CASSEAGLQETQYF | TGTGCCAGCAGTGAAGCGGGGCTGCAAGAGACCCAGTACTTC
TRBJ2-3 | TRBD2 | once | 14 | TRBV7-2 | CASSLSTSGDAQYF | TGTGCCAGCAGCTTAAGCACTAGCGGGGATGCGCAGTATTTT
TRBJ1-2 | NA | many | 13 | TRBV19 | CASRPTVTYGYTF | TGTGCCAGTAGGCCGACAGTAACCTATGGCTACACCTTC
TRBJ1-2 | TRBD1 | few | 10 | TRBV12-3/TRBV12-4 | CASSGPGQEF | TGTGCCAGCAGTGGCCCGGGACAGGAATTC
TRBJ2-7 | NA | few | 16 | TRBV28 | CASSLSIGGFSYEQYF | TGTGCCAGCAGTTTATCTATAGGGGGATTCTCCTACGAGCAGTACTTC
TRBJ2-3 | NA | NA | 15 | TRBV4-2 | CASSQEQSSTDTQYF | TGTGCCAGCAGCCAAGAACAATCTAGCACAGATACGCAGTATTTT
TRBJ2-3 | NA | many | 13 | TRBV7-2 | CASSGLTTDTQYF | TGTGCCAGCAGTGGACTAACCACAGATACGCAGTATTTT
TRBJ1-2 | NA | NA | 14 | TRBV6-6 | CASSTASSGYGYTF | TGTGCCAGCAGTACAGCCTCTTCTGGCTATGGCTACACCTTC